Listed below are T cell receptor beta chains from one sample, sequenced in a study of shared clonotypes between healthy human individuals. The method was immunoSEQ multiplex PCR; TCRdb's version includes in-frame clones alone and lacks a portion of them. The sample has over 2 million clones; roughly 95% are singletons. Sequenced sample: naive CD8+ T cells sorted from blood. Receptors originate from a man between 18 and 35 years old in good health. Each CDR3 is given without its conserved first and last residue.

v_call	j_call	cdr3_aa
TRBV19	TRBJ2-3	ASSFLLPGDLDTQY
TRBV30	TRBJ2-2	AWSASNTGELF
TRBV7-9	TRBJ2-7	ASSLDVSSYEQY
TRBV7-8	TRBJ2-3	ASSFRELIGLAASTDTQY
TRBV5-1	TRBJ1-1	ASSVQGNTEAF
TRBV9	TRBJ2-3	ASSVAWGVDTQY
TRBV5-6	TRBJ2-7	ASSFWGGWYEQY
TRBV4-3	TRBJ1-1	ASSQGMGDTEAF
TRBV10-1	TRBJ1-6	ASTRDSNSPLH
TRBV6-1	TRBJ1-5	ASSVGRFFDQPQH
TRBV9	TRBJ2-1	ASNQGVQLNEQF